The next 5 T cell receptor beta chains were all read from a single sample in a study of shared clonotypes between healthy human individuals (dated by TCRdb to about 2020). The library was prepared using the immunoSEQ multiplex PCR assay. Sourced from immuneACCESS, this table was stored by TCRdb with only in-frame sequences that have V and J called. A share of the clones is absent; for the studies checked, an unresolved V gene accounts for under half, and the remainder has no known explanation. The sample yields 520,000 or so clones; 79% were counted once. The ten biggest clones cover 13% of the sample. The sequencing input was PBMCs. Receptor source: a woman between 35 and 50 years old in good health. Some clones in this sample may be carry-over from other donors' samples.

This sequence joins TRBV6-1 and TRBJ2-3; 15 bases line up with TRBD2. CDR1 and CDR2 (germline): MNHNS, SASEGT. Trimming cost V 4 bases and J 4 bases; bases outside gene matches: 9. The CDR3 extends over 18 amino acids. Written as DNA, the CDR3 is TGTGCCAGCAGTGCCCCGGGACTAGCGGGAGGAGGACCAGATACGCAGTATTTT. Encoded protein: CASSAPGLAGGGPDTQYF.

The J gene is TRBJ2-1, the V gene TRBV28, with 9 bases aligning to TRBD2. CDR3 length: 14 residues. CDR1 and CDR2 from the germline V gene are MDHEN and SYDVKM. Trimming at V came to 8 bases and at J to 5 bases, leaving 7 bases not matched to a gene. The CDR3 sequence: CASFGLAPHNEQFF. DNA for the CDR3: TGTGCCAGCTTCGGACTAGCGCCTCACAATGAGCAGTTCTTC.

This clone appeared a single time. The chain links TRBV2 to TRBJ2-7; D unclear. CDR1 is SNHLY and CDR2 is FYNNEI in the germline V gene. V gave up 3 bases and J gave up 0 bases, with 3 bases separating them. The CDR3 loop spans 12 amino acids. The CDR3 coding sequence is TGTGCCAGCAGTGACGACTCCTACGAGCAGTACTTC. This encodes CASSDDSYEQYF.

In its sample, this clone was seen once. This sequence joins TRBV5-1 and TRBJ2-1, with D maybe TRBD1 (5 bases). The length of the CDR3 is 17 residues. The germline CDR1 and CDR2 sequences are SGHRS and YFSETQ. V lost 2 bases, J lost 7 bases, and 22 bases lay in between. The CDR3 spells CASSLDLLGLQGNEQFF. The CDR3 nucleotides are TGCGCCAGCAGCTTAGACCTATTAGGCCTTCAGGGTAATGAGCAGTTCTTC.

This chain connects TRBV9 to TRBJ1-6; 10 nucleotides line up with TRBD1. Germline CDR1 reads SGDLS; CDR2 reads YYNGEE. V shed 6 bases, J shed 10 bases, and the junction held 7 bases outside the gene matches. There are 14 residues in the CDR3. Here the CDR3 reads CASTETGGLSPLHF. The CDR3 bases are TGTGCCAGCACCGAGACAGGGGGCCTCTCACCCCTCCACTTT.